This TCR beta chain was found in a study of CD8 T cells in ankylosing spondylitis. Libraries of TCR beta came from quantitative 5'-RACE with molecular barcodes. TCRdb called the 5' RACE reads again in MiXCR, with one record for every CDR3 protein. In the table there are roughly 700,000 distinct CDR3 sequences, roughly 20% of which are singletons. This clonotype was seen more than once but under ten times. The target antigen is unknown. Mismatch with germline at one junction end may stem from a read error. The study's findings and limits: Earlier literature documents some of the motif variants in reactive arthritis synovial fluid and blood. Disease-linked clones reportedly showed significant enrichment in matched ankylosing spondylitis synovial fluid. A TCR beta motif made of roughly eight highly homologous variants seemed typical of ankylosing spondylitis blood.

Sequenced: blood, either unsorted or a sorted T cell fraction (not recorded which). The TCR sequence derives from a male donor with ankylosing spondylitis.

The CDR3 DNA sequence: TGTGCTAGCAGCCCCAAGGGCCTGAACACCGGGGAGCTGTTTTTT. This codes for CASSPKGLNTGELFF. V usage is TRBV7-7 and J usage is TRBJ2-2; D remains ambiguous. From germline, CDR1 is SSHAT and CDR2 FNYEAQ (reference sequence). The CDR3 has 15 residues.